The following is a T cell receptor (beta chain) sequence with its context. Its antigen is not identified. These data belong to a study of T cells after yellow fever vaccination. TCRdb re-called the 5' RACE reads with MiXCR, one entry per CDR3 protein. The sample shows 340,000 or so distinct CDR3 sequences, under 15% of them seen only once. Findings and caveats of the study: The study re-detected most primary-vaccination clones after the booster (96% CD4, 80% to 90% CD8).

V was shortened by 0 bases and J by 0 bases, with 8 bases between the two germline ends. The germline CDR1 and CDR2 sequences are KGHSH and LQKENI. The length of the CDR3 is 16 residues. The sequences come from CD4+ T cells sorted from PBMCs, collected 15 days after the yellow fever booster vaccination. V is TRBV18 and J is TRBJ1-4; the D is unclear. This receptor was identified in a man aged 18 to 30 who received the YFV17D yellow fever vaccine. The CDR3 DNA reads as TGTGCCAGCTCACCACCGCGGTCAACAACTAATGAAAAACTGTTTTTT. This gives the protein CASSPPRSTTNEKLFF.